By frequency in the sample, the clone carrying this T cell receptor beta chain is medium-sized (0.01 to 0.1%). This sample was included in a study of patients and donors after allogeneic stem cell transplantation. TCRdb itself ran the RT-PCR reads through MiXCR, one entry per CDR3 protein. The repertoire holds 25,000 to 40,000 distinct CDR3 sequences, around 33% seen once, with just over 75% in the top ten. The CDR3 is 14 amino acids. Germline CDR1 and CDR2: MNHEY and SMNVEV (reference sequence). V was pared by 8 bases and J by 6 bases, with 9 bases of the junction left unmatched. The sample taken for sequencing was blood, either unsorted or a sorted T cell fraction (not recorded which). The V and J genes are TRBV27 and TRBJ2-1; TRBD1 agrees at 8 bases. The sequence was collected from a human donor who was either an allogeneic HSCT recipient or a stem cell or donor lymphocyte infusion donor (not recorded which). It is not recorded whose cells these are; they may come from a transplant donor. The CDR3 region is CASGYADRVNEQFF. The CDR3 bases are TGTGCCAGCGGATACGCGGACAGGGTCAATGAGCAGTTCTTC.